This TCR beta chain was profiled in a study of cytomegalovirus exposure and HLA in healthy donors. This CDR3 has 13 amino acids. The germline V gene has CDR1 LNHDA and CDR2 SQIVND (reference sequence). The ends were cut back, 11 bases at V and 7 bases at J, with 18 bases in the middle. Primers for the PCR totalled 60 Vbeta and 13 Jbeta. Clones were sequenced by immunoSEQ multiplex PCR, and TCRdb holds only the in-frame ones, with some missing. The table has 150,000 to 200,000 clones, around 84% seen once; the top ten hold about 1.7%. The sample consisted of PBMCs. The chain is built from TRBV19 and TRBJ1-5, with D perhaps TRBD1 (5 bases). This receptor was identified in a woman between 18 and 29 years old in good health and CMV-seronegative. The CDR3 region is CAGGDGIKQPQHF. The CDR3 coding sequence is TGTGCCGGGGGGGACGGGATCAAGCAGCCCCAGCATTTT.